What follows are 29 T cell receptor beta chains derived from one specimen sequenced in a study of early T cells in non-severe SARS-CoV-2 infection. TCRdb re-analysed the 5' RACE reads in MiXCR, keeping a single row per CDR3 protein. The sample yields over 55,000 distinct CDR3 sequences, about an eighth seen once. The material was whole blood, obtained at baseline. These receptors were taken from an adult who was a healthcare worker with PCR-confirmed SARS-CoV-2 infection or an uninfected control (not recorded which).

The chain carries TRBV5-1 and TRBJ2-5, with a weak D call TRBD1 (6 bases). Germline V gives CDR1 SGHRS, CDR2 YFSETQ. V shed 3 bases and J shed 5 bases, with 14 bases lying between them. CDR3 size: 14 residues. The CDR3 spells CASSSLQGLETQYF. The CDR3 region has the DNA TGCGCCAGCAGCTCACTACAGGGTCTGGAGACCCAGTACTTC. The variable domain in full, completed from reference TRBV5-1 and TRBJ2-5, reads KAGVTQTPRYLIKTRGQQVTLSCSPISGHRSVSWYQQTPGQGLQFLFEYFSETQRNKGNFPGRFSGRQFSNSRSEMNVSTLELGDSALYLCASSSLQGLETQYFGPGTRLLVL.

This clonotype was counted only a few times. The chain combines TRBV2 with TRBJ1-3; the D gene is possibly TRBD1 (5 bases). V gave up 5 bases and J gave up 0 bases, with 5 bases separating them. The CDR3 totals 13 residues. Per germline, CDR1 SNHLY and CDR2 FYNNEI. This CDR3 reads CASSTGSGNTIYF. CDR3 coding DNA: TGTGCCAGCAGTACAGGCTCTGGAAACACCATATATTTT. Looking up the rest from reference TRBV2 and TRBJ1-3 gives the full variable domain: EPEVTQTPSHQVTQMGQEVILRCVPISNHLYFYWYRQILGQKVEFLVSFYNNEISEKSEIFDDQFSVERPDGSNFTLKIRSTKLEDSAMYFCASSTGSGNTIYFGEGSWLTVV.

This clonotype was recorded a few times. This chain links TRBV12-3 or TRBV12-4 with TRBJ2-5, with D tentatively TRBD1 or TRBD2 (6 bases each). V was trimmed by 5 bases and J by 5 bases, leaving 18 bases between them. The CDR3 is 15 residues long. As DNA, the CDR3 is TGTGCCAGCAGTACTCAAGCTGGGGGGCCGGAGACCCAGTACTTC. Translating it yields CASSTQAGGPETQYF.

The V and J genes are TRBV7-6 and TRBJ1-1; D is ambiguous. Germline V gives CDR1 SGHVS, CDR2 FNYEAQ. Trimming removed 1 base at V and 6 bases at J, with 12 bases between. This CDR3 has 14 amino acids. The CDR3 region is CASSLGPEGPEAFF. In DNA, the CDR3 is TGTGCCAGCAGCTTAGGCCCGGAAGGGCCTGAAGCTTTCTTT.

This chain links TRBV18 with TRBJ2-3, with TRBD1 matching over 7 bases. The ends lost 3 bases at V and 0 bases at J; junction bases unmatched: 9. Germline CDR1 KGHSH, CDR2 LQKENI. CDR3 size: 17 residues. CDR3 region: CASSPTRDSASTDTQYF. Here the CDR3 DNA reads TGTGCCAGCTCACCCACCCGGGACAGTGCTAGCACAGATACGCAGTATTTT.

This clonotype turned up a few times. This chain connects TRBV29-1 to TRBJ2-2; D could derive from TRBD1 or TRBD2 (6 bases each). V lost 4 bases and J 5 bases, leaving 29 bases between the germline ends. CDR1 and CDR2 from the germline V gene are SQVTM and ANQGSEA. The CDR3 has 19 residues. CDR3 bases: TGCAGCGTTGGGGAGGCTTTCTACAACGCCACAGGGTGGACCGGGGAGCTGTTTTTT. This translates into CSVGEAFYNATGWTGELFF.

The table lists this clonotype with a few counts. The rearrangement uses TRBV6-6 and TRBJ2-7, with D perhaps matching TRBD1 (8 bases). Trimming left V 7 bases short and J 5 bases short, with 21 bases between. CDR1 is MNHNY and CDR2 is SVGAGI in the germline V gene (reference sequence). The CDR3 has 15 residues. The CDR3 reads CASTPGQGLTHEQYF. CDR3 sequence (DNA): TGTGCCAGCACCCCCGGACAGGGACTAACTCACGAGCAGTACTTC.

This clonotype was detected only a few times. The CDR3 DNA reads TGTGCCAGCAGCACGCGAGCAAACCAAGAGACCCAGTACTTC. Its protein product is CASSTRANQETQYF. This sequence joins TRBV7-6 and TRBJ2-5, with no clear D. The V gene lost 5 bases and the J gene lost 0 bases, with 10 bases spanning the gap. The germline CDR1 and CDR2 sequences are SGHVS and FNYEAQ. The CDR3 extends over 14 amino acids.

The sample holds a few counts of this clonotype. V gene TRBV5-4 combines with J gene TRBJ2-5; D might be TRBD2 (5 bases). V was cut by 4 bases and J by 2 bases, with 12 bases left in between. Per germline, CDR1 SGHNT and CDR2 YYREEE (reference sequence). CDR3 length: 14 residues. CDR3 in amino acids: CASSAGDLQETQYF. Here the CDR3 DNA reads TGTGCCAGCAGCGCCGGGGATCTGCAAGAGACCCAGTACTTC.

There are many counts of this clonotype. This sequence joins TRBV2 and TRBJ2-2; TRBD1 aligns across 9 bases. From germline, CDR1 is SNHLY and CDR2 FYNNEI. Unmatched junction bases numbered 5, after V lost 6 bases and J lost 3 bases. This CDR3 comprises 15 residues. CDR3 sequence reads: CASRTGTGYTGELFF. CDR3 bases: TGTGCCAGCAGAACCGGGACAGGGTACACCGGGGAGCTGTTTTTT.

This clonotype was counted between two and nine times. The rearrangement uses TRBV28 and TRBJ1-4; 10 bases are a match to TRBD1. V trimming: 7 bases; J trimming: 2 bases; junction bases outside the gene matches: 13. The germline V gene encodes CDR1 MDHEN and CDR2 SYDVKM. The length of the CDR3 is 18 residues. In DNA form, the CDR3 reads TGTGCCAGCACTCAATTCGGACAGGGGGAGTTGACTAATGAAAAACTGTTTTTT. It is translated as CASTQFGQGELTNEKLFF.

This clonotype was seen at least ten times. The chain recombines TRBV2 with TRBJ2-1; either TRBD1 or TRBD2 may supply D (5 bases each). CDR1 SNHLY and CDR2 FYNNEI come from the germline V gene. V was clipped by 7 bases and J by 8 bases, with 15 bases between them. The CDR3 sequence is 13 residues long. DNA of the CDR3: TGTGCCAGCAACGGGGCCTTTAGCGATGAGCAGTTCTTC. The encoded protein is CASNGAFSDEQFF.

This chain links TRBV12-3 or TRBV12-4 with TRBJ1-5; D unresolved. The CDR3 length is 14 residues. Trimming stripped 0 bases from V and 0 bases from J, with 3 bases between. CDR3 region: CASSLADSNQPQHF. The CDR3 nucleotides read TGTGCCAGCAGTTTAGCGGATAGCAATCAGCCCCAGCATTTT.

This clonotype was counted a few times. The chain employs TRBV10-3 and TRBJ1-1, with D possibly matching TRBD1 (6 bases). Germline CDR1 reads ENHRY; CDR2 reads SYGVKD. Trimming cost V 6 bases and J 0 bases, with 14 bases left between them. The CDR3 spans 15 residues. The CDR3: CAIRGHRDMNTEAFF. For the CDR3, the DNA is TGTGCCATCAGGGGCCACAGGGACATGAACACTGAAGCTTTCTTT.

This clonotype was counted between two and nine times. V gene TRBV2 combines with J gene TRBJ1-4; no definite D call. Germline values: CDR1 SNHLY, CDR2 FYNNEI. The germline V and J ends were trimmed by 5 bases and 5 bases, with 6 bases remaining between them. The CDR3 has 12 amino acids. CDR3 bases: TGTGCCAGCAGTCGGGCGAATGAAAAACTGTTTTTT. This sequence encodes CASSRANEKLFF.

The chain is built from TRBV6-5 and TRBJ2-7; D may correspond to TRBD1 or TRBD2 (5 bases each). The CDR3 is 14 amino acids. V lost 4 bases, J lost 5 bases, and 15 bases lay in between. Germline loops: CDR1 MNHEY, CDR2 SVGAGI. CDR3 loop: CASSSPFGANEQYF. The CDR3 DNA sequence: TGTGCCAGCAGTTCCCCCTTCGGGGCCAACGAGCAGTACTTC.

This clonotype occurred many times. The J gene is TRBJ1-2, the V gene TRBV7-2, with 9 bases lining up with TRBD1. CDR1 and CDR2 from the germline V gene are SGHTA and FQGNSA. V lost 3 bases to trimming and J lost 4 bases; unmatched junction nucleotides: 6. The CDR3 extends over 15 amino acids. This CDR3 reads CASSFRGTGSYGYTF. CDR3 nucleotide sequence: TGTGCCAGCAGCTTTCGCGGGACAGGGAGCTATGGCTACACCTTC.

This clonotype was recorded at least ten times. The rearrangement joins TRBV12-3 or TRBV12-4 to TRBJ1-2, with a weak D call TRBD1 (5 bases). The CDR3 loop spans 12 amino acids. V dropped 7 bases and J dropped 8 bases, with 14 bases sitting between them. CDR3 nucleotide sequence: TGTGCCAGCAACCTAAACCGGGGGGGCTACACCTTC. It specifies CASNLNRGGYTF.

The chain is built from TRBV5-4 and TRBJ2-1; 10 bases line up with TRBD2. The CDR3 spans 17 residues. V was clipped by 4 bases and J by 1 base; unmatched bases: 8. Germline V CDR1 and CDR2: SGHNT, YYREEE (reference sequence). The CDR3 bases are TGTGCCAGCAGCCGGCTGGGAGCGGGGGGGTCCTACAATGAGCAGTTCTTC. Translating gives CASSRLGAGGSYNEQFF.

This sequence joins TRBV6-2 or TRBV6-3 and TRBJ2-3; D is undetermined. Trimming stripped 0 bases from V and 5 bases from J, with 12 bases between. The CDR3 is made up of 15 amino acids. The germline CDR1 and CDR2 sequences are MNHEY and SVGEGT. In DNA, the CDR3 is TGTGCCAGCAGTTACTCAGACGGGTATAGAGATACGCAGTATTTT. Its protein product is CASSYSDGYRDTQYF.

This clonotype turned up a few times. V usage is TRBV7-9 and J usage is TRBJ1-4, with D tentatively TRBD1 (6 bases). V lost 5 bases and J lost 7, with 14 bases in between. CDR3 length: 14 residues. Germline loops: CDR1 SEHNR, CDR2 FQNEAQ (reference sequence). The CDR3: CASSQQQGGEKLFF. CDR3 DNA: TGTGCCAGCAGCCAACAACAGGGCGGTGAAAAACTGTTTTTT.

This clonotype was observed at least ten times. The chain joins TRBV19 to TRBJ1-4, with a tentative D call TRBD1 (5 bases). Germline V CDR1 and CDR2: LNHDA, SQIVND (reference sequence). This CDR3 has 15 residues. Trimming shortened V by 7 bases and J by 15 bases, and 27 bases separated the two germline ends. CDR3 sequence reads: CASTKWARGQTSVFF. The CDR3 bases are TGTGCCAGTACCAAATGGGCGAGAGGACAAACTTCGGTGTTTTTT.

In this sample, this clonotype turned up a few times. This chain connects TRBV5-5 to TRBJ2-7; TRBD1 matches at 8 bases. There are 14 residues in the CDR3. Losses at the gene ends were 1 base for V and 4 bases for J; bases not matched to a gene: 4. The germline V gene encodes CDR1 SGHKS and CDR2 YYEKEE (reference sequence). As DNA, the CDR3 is TGTGCCAGCAGCTTGAACCAGGGGGCTTACGAGCAGTACTTC. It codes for CASSLNQGAYEQYF.

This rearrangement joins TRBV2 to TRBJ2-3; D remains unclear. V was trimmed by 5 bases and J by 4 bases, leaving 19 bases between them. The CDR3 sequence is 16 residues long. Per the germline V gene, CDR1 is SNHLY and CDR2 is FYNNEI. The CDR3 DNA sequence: TGTGCCAGCAGTTCGGCCAACTGGAAGACCCCAGATACGCAGTATTTT. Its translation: CASSSANWKTPDTQYF.

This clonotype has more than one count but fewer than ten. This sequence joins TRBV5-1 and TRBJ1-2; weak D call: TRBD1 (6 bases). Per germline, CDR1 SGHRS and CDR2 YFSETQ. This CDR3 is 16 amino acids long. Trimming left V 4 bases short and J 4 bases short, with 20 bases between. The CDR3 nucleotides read TGCGCCAGCAGCCCGGACAGACCCGTTTCGAGCTATGGCTACACCTTC. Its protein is CASSPDRPVSSYGYTF.

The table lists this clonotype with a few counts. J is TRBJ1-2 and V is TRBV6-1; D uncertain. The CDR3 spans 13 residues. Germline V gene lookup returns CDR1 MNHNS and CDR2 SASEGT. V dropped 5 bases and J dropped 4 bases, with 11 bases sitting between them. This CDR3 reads CASSIRYLYGYTF. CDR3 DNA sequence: TGTGCCAGCAGTATCAGATACCTCTATGGCTACACCTTC.

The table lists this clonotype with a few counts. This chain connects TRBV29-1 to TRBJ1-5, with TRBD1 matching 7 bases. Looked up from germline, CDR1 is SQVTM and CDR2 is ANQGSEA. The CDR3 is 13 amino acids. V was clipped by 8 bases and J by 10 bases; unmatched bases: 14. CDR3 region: CSTRQGRGEPQHF. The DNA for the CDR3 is TGCAGCACCCGACAGGGCCGAGGTGAACCCCAGCATTTT.

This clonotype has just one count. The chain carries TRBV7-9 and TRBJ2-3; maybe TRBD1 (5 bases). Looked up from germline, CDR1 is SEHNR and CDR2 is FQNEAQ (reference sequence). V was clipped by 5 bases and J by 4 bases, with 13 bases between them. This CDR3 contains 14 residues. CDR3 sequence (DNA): TGTGCCAGCAGCCCTCAGGGAACCGCAGATACGCAGTATTTT. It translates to CASSPQGTADTQYF.

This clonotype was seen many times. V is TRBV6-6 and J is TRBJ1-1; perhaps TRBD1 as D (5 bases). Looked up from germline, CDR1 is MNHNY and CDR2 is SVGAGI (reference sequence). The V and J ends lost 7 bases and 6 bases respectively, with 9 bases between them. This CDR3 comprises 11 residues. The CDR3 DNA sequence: TGTGCCAGCAAAATGGGGGCTGAAGCTTTCTTT. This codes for CASKMGAEAFF.